Listed below are T cell receptor beta chains from one sample, sequenced in a study of OX40 agonist ivuxolimab in advanced cancers. The table came from immunoSEQ multiplex PCR; TCRdb's copy has only in-frame clones and leaves some out. There are tens of thousands of clones in the sample; roughly 90% occur only once, and about 0.8% lies in the top ten. Sequenced here: CD4+ or CD8+ T cells sorted from blood, sampled in a trial of the OX40 agonist ivuxolimab. The receptor set was obtained from an adult with an advanced solid tumor such as melanoma, head and neck, liver or kidney cancer. Both conserved end residues are part of each CDR3. D genes are given only for firm matches. Clone size is given for some rows only: seen once, a few or many times, or a class if the clone is expanded.

D | length | J | size | V | CDR3 | DNA
- | 13 | TRBJ2-7 | - | TRBV6-5 | CASSPDGYYEQYF | TGTGCCAGCAGTCCGGACGGTTACTACGAGCAGTACTTC
TRBD1 | 14 | TRBJ2-5 | once | TRBV19 | CASSRGTGAETQYF | TGTGCCAGTAGTAGGGGAACAGGGGCCGAGACCCAGTACTTC
- | 13 | TRBJ1-4 | - | TRBV28 | CASGQGIGEKLFF | TGTGCCAGCGGGCAGGGGATCGGTGAAAAACTGTTTTTT
- | 12 | TRBJ2-1 | once | TRBV6-6 | CASSFNGNEQFF | TGTGCCAGCAGTTTTAATGGCAATGAGCAGTTCTTC
- | 15 | TRBJ1-5 | - | TRBV28 | CASSSGQGVDQPQHF | -
TRBD2 | 15 | TRBJ2-2 | - | TRBV5-1 | CASSPGLVITGELFF | TGCGCCAGCAGCCCGGGACTAGTGATCACCGGGGAGCTGTTTTTT
- | 14 | TRBJ2-7 | - | TRBV6-1 | CASSERWGAYEQYF | TGTGCCAGCAGTGAACGTTGGGGGGCCTACGAGCAGTACTTC
- | 13 | TRBJ1-6 | - | TRBV30 | CAWKVAGDSPLHF | TGTGCCTGGAAAGTTGCGGGGGATTCACCCCTCCACTTT
- | 12 | TRBJ2-5 | few | TRBV5-4 | CASSLAQETQYF | TGTGCCAGCAGCTTGGCCCAAGAGACCCAGTACTTC
- | 16 | TRBJ1-1 | - | TRBV5-1 | CASSLDLGERNTEAFF | TGCGCCAGCAGCTTGGATCTGGGGGAGCGGAACACTGAAGCTTTCTTT
- | 11 | TRBJ1-1 | - | TRBV5-4 | CASSLNTEAFF | TGTGCCAGCAGCCTCAACACTGAAGCTTTCTTT
TRBD1 | 16 | TRBJ1-4 | - | TRBV30 | CAWSAGQGAGGEKLFF | TGTGCCTGGAGTGCAGGACAGGGGGCCGGGGGTGAAAAACTGTTTTTT
- | 14 | TRBJ1-1 | - | TRBV30 | CAWSRNLGDTEAFF | TGTGCCTGGAGCCGAAACCTAGGAGACACTGAAGCTTTCTTT
- | 14 | TRBJ1-5 | few | TRBV7-9 | CASSWGAGNQPQHF | TGTGCCAGCAGCTGGGGGGCAGGCAATCAGCCCCAGCATTTT
- | 12 | TRBJ1-2 | - | TRBV2 | CASGDRMIGYTF | TGTGCCAGCGGAGACAGGATGATAGGCTACACCTTC
- | 14 | TRBJ2-2 | - | TRBV5-6 | CASSLLGFTGELFF | TGTGCCAGCAGCTTGCTCGGGTTCACCGGGGAGCTGTTTTTT
TRBD2 | 14 | TRBJ2-3 | - | TRBV6-5 | CASRTGGGPYTQYF | TGTGCCAGCAGGACGGGCGGGGGGCCTTATACGCAGTATTTT
- | 12 | TRBJ2-5 | - | TRBV11-2 | CASSLDPLTQYF | TGTGCCAGCAGCTTAGATCCATTAACGCAGTACTTC
TRBD1 | 15 | TRBJ1-3 | once | TRBV6-1 | CASSADRGIGNTIYF | TGTGCCAGCAGTGCGGACAGGGGAATTGGAAACACCATATATTTT
- | 14 | TRBJ2-1 | - | TRBV6-1 | CASSWGDSYNEQFF | TGTGCCAGCAGCTGGGGAGACAGTTACAATGAGCAGTTCTTC
TRBD2 | 16 | TRBJ2-3 | - | TRBV30 | CARRTSGGVGTDTQYF | TGTGCCCGACGGACTAGCGGGGGGGTGGGCACAGATACGCAGTATTTT
- | 16 | TRBJ2-3 | - | TRBV18 | CASSPRQRFATDTQYF | TGTGCCAGCTCACCACGTCAGCGGTTTGCGACAGATACGCAGTATTTT
- | 13 | TRBJ2-2 | - | TRBV28 | CASVSGSTGELFF | TGTGCCAGCGTCTCAGGGAGCACCGGGGAGCTGTTTTTT
- | 12 | TRBJ2-1 | - | TRBV30 | CAWSVSGNEQFF | TGTGCCTGGAGTGTCAGCGGAAATGAGCAGTTCTTC
- | 12 | TRBJ1-2 | - | TRBV7-9 | CASSLNSYGYTF | TGTGCCAGCAGCTTAAACAGCTATGGCTACACCTTC
- | 14 | TRBJ2-7 | - | TRBV6-1 | CASSVTRASYEQYF | TGTGCCAGCAGTGTCACCAGGGCATCCTACGAGCAGTACTTC
- | 18 | TRBJ2-3 | - | TRBV12-1 | CASSSGLAGGRRTDTQYF | TGTGCCAGCAGCTCGGGACTAGCGGGGGGGAGGAGGACAGATACGCAGTATTTT
TRBD2 | 15 | TRBJ2-2 | - | TRBV5-5 | CASSATSANTGELFF | TGTGCCAGCAGCGCAACTAGCGCGAACACCGGGGAGCTGTTTTTT
- | 12 | TRBJ2-1 | once | TRBV7-2 | CASTLSTIEQFF | TGTGCCAGCACCCTCTCGACGATTGAGCAGTTCTTC
- | 15 | TRBJ2-2 | - | TRBV5-1 | CASSPGTLYTGELFF | TGCGCCAGCAGCCCCGGGACTCTTTATACCGGGGAGCTGTTTTTT
TRBD1 | 13 | TRBJ1-1 | - | TRBV30 | CAWHRQGRTEAFF | TGTGCCTGGCACCGACAGGGGCGCACTGAAGCTTTCTTT
TRBD1 | 19 | TRBJ1-1 | - | TRBV28 | CASRGPGTGPKPLNTEAFF | TGTGCCAGCAGGGGTCCCGGGACAGGGCCCAAACCCTTGAACACTGAAGCTTTCTTT
- | 15 | TRBJ2-7 | few | TRBV4-2 | CASSPTTAASYEQYF | TGTGCCAGCAGCCCCACGACAGCCGCCTCCTACGAGCAGTACTTC
- | 17 | TRBJ1-4 | once | TRBV4-2 | CASSQDGFGRRDEKLFF | TGTGCCAGCAGCCAAGATGGATTCGGCAGGAGGGATGAAAAACTGTTTTTT
- | 13 | TRBJ1-1 | - | TRBV9 | CASSVRSNTEAFF | TGTGCCAGCAGCGTACGGTCGAACACTGAAGCTTTCTTT
- | 14 | TRBJ2-7 | once | TRBV7-2 | CASSFAGYPGEQYF | TGTGCCAGCAGCTTTGCGGGGTATCCCGGCGAGCAGTACTTC
TRBD1 | 14 | TRBJ2-3 | few | TRBV19 | CATSRGQFSDTQYF | TGTGCCACCTCACGGGGACAGTTTTCAGATACGCAGTATTTT
- | 14 | TRBJ1-1 | - | TRBV12-5 | CASALGLGPTEAFF | TGTGCTAGTGCATTAGGCCTGGGGCCGACTGAAGCTTTCTTT
TRBD2 | 17 | TRBJ2-1 | - | TRBV7-8 | CASSLGRLAGTDNEQFF | TGTGCCAGCAGCTTAGGAAGGCTAGCGGGAACTGACAATGAGCAGTTCTTC
TRBD2 | 17 | TRBJ2-7 | - | TRBV4-2 | CASSQDGKSGRLREQYF | TGTGCCAGCAGCCAAGATGGGAAGAGCGGGAGACTGCGTGAGCAGTACTTC
TRBD2 | 17 | TRBJ2-2 | - | TRBV19 | CASSTPASGRGAGELFF | TGTGCCAGTAGTACCCCTGCGAGCGGGAGGGGAGCAGGGGAGCTGTTTTTT
TRBD2 | 17 | TRBJ2-1 | - | TRBV9 | CASSVDEASGRANEQFF | TGTGCCAGCAGCGTAGATGAGGCTAGCGGGAGGGCCAATGAGCAGTTCTTC
TRBD2 | 19 | TRBJ2-1 | - | TRBV7-9 | CASSSGLAGATTSYNEQFF | TGTGCCAGCAGCTCGGGACTAGCGGGGGCCACCACCTCCTACAATGAGCAGTTCTTC
TRBD1 | 16 | TRBJ2-2 | - | TRBV9 | CASSVLDRGQDGELFF | TGTGCCAGCAGCGTATTAGACAGGGGGCAGGACGGGGAGCTGTTTTTT